The 26 T cell receptor beta chains below come from one sample, sequenced in a study of low-dose radiotherapy and immunotherapy resistance in tumors. TRAV- and TRBV-specific primers, spanning alpha and beta chains, primed first-strand cDNA. The authors amplified TCRs for about 20 PCR cycles with a constant-region primer and a V-primer adapter. TCRdb ran MiXCR on the reads and lists one entry per CDR3 protein. In the table there are around 10,000 distinct CDR3 sequences, 51% of which are singletons. The receptor set was obtained from a human donor with advanced metastatic prostate, ovarian, gallbladder or colorectal cancer (not recorded which). This table probably holds off-target reads from a library built for another chain.

The rearrangement joins TRBV27 to TRBJ2-2; TRBD1 matches 7 bases. The CDR3 runs to 15 residues. The V and J ends lost 7 bases and 5 bases, in that order; junction bases with no gene match: 10. Per the germline V gene, CDR1 is MNHEY and CDR2 is SMNVEV (reference sequence). The CDR3 protein is CASKKGAASTGELFF. CDR3 sequence (DNA): TGTGCCAGCAAGAAGGGGGCGGCGAGTACCGGGGAGCTGTTTTTT.

This clonotype was counted a few times. V is TRBV2 and J is TRBJ2-2, with TRBD1 identical over 8 bases. The CDR3 has 14 amino acids. Germline CDR1 SNHLY, CDR2 FYNNEI. V shed 6 bases and J 5 bases; nucleotides not matched to a gene: 5. Here the CDR3 DNA reads TGTGCCAGCAGACCCGACAGGGGTACCGGGGAGCTGTTTTTT. Encoded protein: CASRPDRGTGELFF. Filled out from reference TRBV2 and TRBJ2-2, the complete variable domain reads EPEVTQTPSHQVTQMGQEVILRCVPISNHLYFYWYRQILGQKVEFLVSFYNNEISEKSEIFDDQFSVERPDGSNFTLKIRSTKLEDSAMYFCASRPDRGTGELFFGEGSRLTVL.

This clonotype came up a few times. This sequence joins TRBV5-6 and TRBJ2-7, with TRBD1 as a possible D gene (5 bases). V lost 2 bases to trimming and J lost 3 bases, with 15 bases between them. There are 15 residues in the CDR3. The germline gives CDR1 SGHDT, CDR2 YYEEEE. CDR3 DNA: TGTGCCAGCAGCTTTAGGGGCAGGGTAAACTACGAGCAGTACTTC. Translation gives CASSFRGRVNYEQYF.

This chain links TRBV5-6 with TRBJ1-4, with D perhaps matching TRBD1 (5 bases). Trimming removed 0 bases at V and 8 bases at J, with 14 bases between. Germline V CDR1 and CDR2: SGHDT, YYEEEE. The CDR3 sequence is 15 residues long. The CDR3: CASSLDGALGEKLFF. The CDR3 region has the DNA TGTGCCAGCAGCTTGGACGGGGCCCTTGGGGAAAAACTGTTTTTT. The complete variable domain, with remaining parts taken from reference TRBV5-6 and TRBJ1-4, reads DAGVTQSPTHLIKTRGQQVTLRCSPKSGHDTVSWYQQALGQGPQFIFQYYEEEERQRGNFPDRFSGHQFPNYSSELNVNALLLGDSALYLCASSLDGALGEKLFFGSGTQLSVL.

This chain's CDR3 is CASSFNPSGGYNEQFF. In DNA, the CDR3 is TGTGCCAGCAGCTTCAACCCTAGCGGGGGGTACAATGAGCAGTTCTTC. The chain recombines TRBV5-6 with TRBJ2-1; 11 bases line up with TRBD2. This CDR3 is built from 16 residues. V lost 2 bases and J lost 4; bases outside the gene matches: 5. The germline V gene encodes CDR1 SGHDT and CDR2 YYEEEE.

This chain joins TRBV9 and TRBJ2-3; 7 bases are shared with TRBD1. The CDR3 is 16 amino acids. With 4 bases clipped from V and 1 base from J, the junction kept 9 bases outside the gene matches. CDR1 and CDR2 from the germline V gene are SGDLS and YYNGEE. The CDR3 DNA sequence: TGTGCCAGCAGCAAACAGGGGAACTGGGGCACAGATACGCAGTATTTT. Amino acid sequence: CASSKQGNWGTDTQYF.

The rearrangement links TRBV5-1 to TRBJ2-1; a possible D gene is TRBD1 (5 bases). Germline assignment: CDR1 SGHRS and CDR2 YFSETQ. The CDR3 loop spans 15 amino acids. Deletions cut 0 bases from V and 5 bases from J, with 12 bases between. The CDR3 nucleotides read TGCGCCAGCAGCTTGGAGGGGAATACCCACAATGAGCAGTTCTTC. It specifies CASSLEGNTHNEQFF.

The J gene is TRBJ1-5, the V gene TRBV27, with 9 bases aligning to TRBD1. Germline lookup yields CDR1 MNHEY and CDR2 SMNVEV (reference sequence). With V trimmed by 3 bases and J by 5 bases, 5 bases remained unmatched. The CDR3 sequence is 15 residues long. CDR3 sequence: CASSLWDRDDQPQHF. In DNA form, the CDR3 reads TGTGCCAGCAGTTTGTGGGACAGGGACGATCAGCCCCAGCATTTT.

The chain is built from TRBV4-3 and TRBJ2-1; the match to TRBD1 covers 9 bases. CDR1 is LGHNA and CDR2 is YSLEER in the germline V gene. The V gene end was trimmed by 1 base and the J gene end by 8 bases; junction bases not matched to a gene: 9. This CDR3 has 16 amino acids. CDR3 region: CASSQGGQGRAYEQFF. CDR3 sequence (DNA): TGCGCCAGCAGCCAAGGGGGACAGGGCAGGGCCTATGAGCAGTTCTTC.

J is TRBJ2-1 and V is TRBV19; TRBD2 matches at 9 bases. The CDR3 contains 15 residues. V lost 10 bases and J lost 0; bases outside the gene matches: 7. The V gene's germline CDR1 is LNHDA and CDR2 SQIVND (reference sequence). CDR3 nucleotides: TGTGCCACACGGGAGCGGGGGGCCTCCTACAATGAGCAGTTCTTC. Translating gives CATRERGASYNEQFF.

The chain employs TRBV28 and TRBJ2-7; D perhaps matches TRBD2 (6 bases). Per germline, CDR1 MDHEN and CDR2 SYDVKM. The V gene lost 2 bases and the J gene lost 6 bases, with 17 bases spanning the gap. The CDR3 consists of 15 residues. The CDR3 DNA reads as TGTGCCAGCAGTTTACACGGGAGAGAGGGGTCCGAGCAGTACTTC. It translates to CASSLHGREGSEQYF.

This clonotype was seen only a few times. The gene calls are TRBV5-1 and TRBJ2-3, with a possible D match to TRBD1 (6 bases). Germline CDR1 reads SGHRS; CDR2 reads YFSETQ. Trimming pared 5 bases from V and 3 bases from J, leaving 16 bases between. CDR3 length: 15 residues. Here the CDR3 reads CASSPGQLGTDTQYF. Written as DNA, the CDR3 is TGCGCCAGCAGTCCCGGACAGCTGGGAACAGATACGCAGTATTTT.

The gene calls are TRBV20-1 and TRBJ2-2, with D hard to call. The germline V and J ends were trimmed by 0 bases and 0 bases, with 11 bases remaining between them. CDR1 and CDR2 from the germline V gene are DFQATT and SNEGSKA (reference sequence). The CDR3 covers 16 residues. As DNA, the CDR3 is TGCAGTGCTAGAGATGTTCAGTCCTCGAACACCGGGGAGCTGTTTTTT. Encoded protein: CSARDVQSSNTGELFF.

The rearrangement uses TRBV5-1 and TRBJ1-1; TRBD1 is a possible D gene (6 bases). The germline V and J ends were trimmed by 0 bases and 4 bases, with 16 bases remaining between them. There are 16 residues in the CDR3. Germline assignment: CDR1 SGHRS and CDR2 YFSETQ. CDR3 coding DNA: TGCGCCAGCAGCTTGGCCCCCCGACAGGAGGGCACTGAAGCTTTCTTT. This codes for CASSLAPRQEGTEAFF.

The V gene is TRBV5-4, the J gene TRBJ2-5, with 8 bases aligning to TRBD2. The CDR3 is 14 amino acids. Germline CDR1 reads SGHNT; CDR2 reads YYREEE (reference sequence). The trim removed 4 bases at V and 3 bases at J, leaving 5 bases unmatched. DNA for the CDR3: TGTGCCAGCAGCAGGGGACTAGGTGAAGAGACCCAGTACTTC. Its translation: CASSRGLGEETQYF.

The V gene is TRBV12-3 or TRBV12-4, the J gene TRBJ2-3; tentative D call: TRBD1 (6 bases). CDR3 size: 14 residues. Trimming stripped 6 bases from V and 4 bases from J, with 14 bases between. The CDR3 here is CASRRQGFSDTQYF. CDR3 coding DNA: TGTGCCAGCAGACGGCAGGGGTTTTCAGATACGCAGTATTTT.

A remark on this clonotype: At one end the junction does not follow the germline gene, possibly because of a read error. CDR3 amino acids: CSLSFPAGLF. The CDR3 nucleotides read TGCAGCCTTTCGTTCCCAGCAGGCCTCTTT. V usage is TRBV29-1 and J usage is TRBJ1-1, with D unclear. Looked up from germline, CDR1 is SQVTM and CDR2 is ANQGSEA. The CDR3 extends over 10 amino acids.

This clonotype was seen more than once but under ten times. The chain joins TRBV2 to TRBJ2-5; D is possibly TRBD2 (5 bases). Germline assignment: CDR1 SNHLY and CDR2 FYNNEI. The CDR3 is 17 amino acids. Trimming shortened V by 6 bases and J by 2 bases, and 22 bases separated the two germline ends. As DNA, the CDR3 is TGTGCCAGCAGCGCGTCCCCGAGGGCTCAAATACAAGAGACCCAGTACTTC. Translated, it gives CASSASPRAQIQETQYF.

V and J are TRBV19 and TRBJ2-7; TRBD2 agrees at 12 bases. CDR1 and CDR2 (germline): LNHDA, SQIVND (reference sequence). V shed 10 bases and J 5 bases; nucleotides not matched to a gene: 6. The CDR3 covers 13 residues. CDR3 sequence: CATRLAGVDEQYF. In DNA form, the CDR3 reads TGTGCCACCAGACTAGCGGGAGTCGACGAGCAGTACTTC.

This clonotype showed up just a few times. The junction shows a germline mismatch at one end, possibly a read error. J is TRBJ2-7 and V is TRBV5-1; 7 bases are shared with TRBD2. The CDR3 runs to 15 residues. Germline CDR1 reads SGHRS; CDR2 reads YFSETQ. This CDR3 is CASTLRSGGSYEQYF. In DNA, the CDR3 is TGCGCCAGCACCTTGCGGTCCGGCGGGAGCTACGAGCAGTACTTC.

The chain joins TRBV4-2 to TRBJ2-1; D is uncertain. Germline loops: CDR1 LGHNA, CDR2 YNFKEQ. V lost 2 bases, J lost 3 bases, and 8 bases lay in between. This CDR3 region has 14 residues. In nucleotides, the CDR3 is TGTGCCAGCAGCCAAATCGGGCTCTACAATGAGCAGTTCTTC. Protein sequence: CASSQIGLYNEQFF.

This clonotype was seen only a few times. The CDR3 DNA is TGTGCCAGCAGTACGAGACAAGACGAAGAATCGGTGGACACTGAAGCTTTCTTT. Its protein product is CASSTRQDEESVDTEAFF. This sequence joins TRBV12-3 or TRBV12-4 and TRBJ1-1; no clear D. This CDR3 spans 18 amino acids. V dropped 5 bases and J dropped 3 bases, with 25 bases sitting between them.

The V call is TRBV28, the J call TRBJ2-7; 9 nucleotides align to TRBD1. The CDR3 runs to 16 residues. After removal of 8 bases from V and 4 bases from J, the junction contained 15 bases not matched to a gene. Germline values: CDR1 MDHEN, CDR2 SYDVKM. The DNA for the CDR3 is TGTGCCAGCTCCGACCATTGGGACAGGGACACGTACGAGCAGTACTTC. Amino acid sequence: CASSDHWDRDTYEQYF.

This chain's CDR3 is CASSFVAGTDTQYF. For the CDR3, the DNA is TGTGCCAGCAGTTTCGTCGCAGGGACAGATACGCAGTATTTT. V and J are TRBV28 and TRBJ2-3, with D possibly matching TRBD1 (5 bases). CDR1 is MDHEN, CDR2 SYDVKM, per germline. Trimming shortened V by 3 bases and J by 3 bases, and 10 bases separated the two germline ends. The CDR3 runs to 14 residues.

This clonotype was counted a few times. The rearrangement joins TRBV13 to TRBJ2-7; 10 nucleotides agree with TRBD2. This CDR3 is 14 amino acids long. Germline loops: CDR1 PRHDT, CDR2 FYEKMQ (reference sequence). V lost 6 bases, J lost 4 bases, and 6 bases stayed unmatched. This CDR3 is CASREAGGIYEQYF. DNA for the CDR3: TGTGCCAGCAGGGAAGCGGGGGGGATATACGAGCAGTACTTC.

The chain employs TRBV12-3 or TRBV12-4 and TRBJ2-4, with D perhaps TRBD1 (7 bases). CDR3 length equals 17 residues. V dropped 5 bases and J dropped 0 bases, with 17 bases sitting between them. The chain's CDR3 is CASSIGGQGGAKNIQYF. CDR3 coding DNA: TGTGCCAGCAGTATAGGGGGGCAGGGGGGAGCCAAAAACATTCAGTACTTC.